This T cell receptor (beta chain) emerged from a study of blood T cell repertoires in COVID-19. Study context: Specimens from acute and convalescent COVID-19 originated in the United States, Italy and Spain. PBMCs, B-cell-depleted T cells, or T cells provided the cDNA or gDNA that made up the material.

Per germline, CDR1 MNHEY and CDR2 SMNVEV (reference sequence). The CDR3 is 15 amino acids. Trimming removed 5 bases from V and 3 bases from J; junction bases left unmatched: 5. Authors' processing steps: Using reference gene primer amplification, nucleated cell counts were estimated. TCRdb keeps only in-frame clones here, not all; method: immunoSEQ multiplex PCR. D and trimming come from the DNA, and the V and J calls and clone size come from that table. In the table there are 130,000 to 150,000 clones, 70% to 90% of which are singletons. The sample comprised peripheral blood. The chain combines TRBV27 with TRBJ2-2; TRBD1 aligns across 8 bases. The clonotype was recovered from a woman aged 45-60 years with acute or convalescent COVID-19. CDR3 bases: TGTGCCAGCAGTGACAGGGGAAAAGACACCGGGGAGCTGTTTTTT. Its translation: CASSDRGKDTGELFF.